This entry lists 14 T cell receptor beta chains sequenced from one sample in a study of shared clonotypes between healthy human individuals. The method was immunoSEQ multiplex PCR; TCRdb's version includes in-frame clones alone and lacks a portion of them. In the table there are about 2.1 million clones, 80% to 95% of which are singletons. Naive CD8 cells, CD45RO-negative and positively selected for CCR7, excluded terminally differentiated effector memory CD45RA+ cells. Sequenced sample: naive CD8+ T cells from PBMCs. These receptors were collected from a man aged 18 to 35 in good health. Some clones in this sample may be carry-over from other donors' samples.

The V and J genes are TRBV28 and TRBJ2-7; 8 bases are shared with TRBD1. The V segment lost 5 bases and the J segment 3 bases; nucleotides outside the gene matches: 9. In germline, CDR1 is MDHEN, CDR2 SYDVKM. CDR3 length: 15 residues. The CDR3 loop reads CASSNNFDRGYEQYF. Here the CDR3 DNA reads TGTGCCAGCAGTAACAACTTCGACAGGGGCTACGAGCAGTACTTC. The variable domain in full, completed from reference TRBV28 and TRBJ2-7, reads DVKVTQSSRYLVKRTGEKVFLECVQDMDHENMFWYRQDPGLGLRLIYFSYDVKMKEKGDIPEGYSVSREKKERFSLILESASTNQTSMYLCASSNNFDRGYEQYFGPGTRLTVT.

Remarks on this clone: Additional DNA sequences in this sample encode the identical CDR3. The rearrangement uses TRBV7-9 and TRBJ2-7; D not certain. V lost 0 bases to trimming and J lost 1 base, with 4 bases between them. Germline CDR1 is SEHNR and CDR2 is FQNEAQ (reference sequence). The CDR3 loop spans 13 amino acids. The CDR3 sequence: CASSLAESYEQYF. The CDR3 DNA reads TGTGCCAGCAGCTTAGCGGAATCCTACGAGCAGTACTTC.

The V gene is TRBV7-9, the J gene TRBJ2-7; 8 bases agree with TRBD2. The V gene's germline CDR1 is SEHNR and CDR2 FQNEAQ (reference sequence). J was trimmed by 2 bases and V by 5 bases; bases with no gene match: 11. This CDR3 spans 16 amino acids. The chain's CDR3 is CASSPPSGGLPYEQYF. The CDR3 DNA follows: TGTGCCAGCAGCCCCCCCTCGGGGGGGCTCCCCTACGAGCAGTACTTC.

This chain connects TRBV28 to TRBJ2-1; no definite D call. The V end was cut by 6 bases, the J end by 0 bases, with 15 bases between. Germline V gives CDR1 MDHEN, CDR2 SYDVKM. This CDR3 region has 16 residues. The CDR3 DNA sequence: TGTGCCAGCAGCTCCGGTCCAGCGCTCTCCTACAATGAGCAGTTCTTC. Protein product: CASSSGPALSYNEQFF.

V usage is TRBV29-1 and J usage is TRBJ1-2; a possible D gene is TRBD1 (6 bases). Trimming removed 7 bases at V and 4 bases at J, with 13 bases between. The CDR3 totals 12 residues. Germline CDR1 SQVTM, CDR2 ANQGSEA. CDR3 bases: TGCAGCGGAACAGCGGACAGCTATGGCTACACCTTC. Amino acids: CSGTADSYGYTF.

This sequence joins TRBV7-6 and TRBJ1-2; maybe TRBD1 (6 bases). The CDR3 contains 14 residues. The germline CDR1 and CDR2 sequences are SGHVS and FNYEAQ. Trimming took off 4 bases at V and 8 bases at J, with 17 bases between the two ends. The CDR3 bases are TGTGCCAGCAGCTCGCTCGAGAGGGGGGTCGGCTACACCTTC. Translating it yields CASSSLERGVGYTF.

The chain combines TRBV7-3 with TRBJ1-2; a possible D gene is TRBD1 (6 bases). The CDR3 covers 14 residues. V was cut by 2 bases and J by 2 bases, with 9 bases left in between. Germline V gives CDR1 SGHTA, CDR2 FQGTGA. CDR3 coding DNA: TGTGCCAGCAGCTTACGACAGGTAAACTATGGCTACACCTTC. This gives the protein CASSLRQVNYGYTF. Full variable domain (remainder filled in from reference TRBV7-3 and TRBJ1-2): GAGVSQTPSNKVTEKGKYVELRCDPISGHTALYWYRQSLGQGPEFLIYFQGTGAADDSGLPNDRFFAVRPEGSVSTLKIQRTERGDSAVYLCASSLRQVNYGYTFGSGTRLTVV.

CDR3 amino acids: CASMDLGTQYF. The DNA of the CDR3 is TGCGCCAGCATGGACTTAGGGACCCAGTACTTC. The chain combines TRBV5-1 with TRBJ2-5; TRBD2 might be the D (5 bases). The CDR3 is made up of 11 amino acids. The V end was cut by 6 bases, the J end by 7 bases, with 10 bases between. Germline-derived CDR1 and CDR2 are SGHRS and YFSETQ.

V is TRBV7-6 and J is TRBJ2-5, with a tentative D call TRBD2 (5 bases). The germline CDR1 and CDR2 sequences are SGHVS and FNYEAQ. The V gene lost 3 bases and the J gene lost 5 bases, with 16 bases spanning the gap. CDR3 length equals 15 residues. The CDR3 nucleotides are TGTGCCAGCAGCTTTTTGGCCAAGCGCGGGGAGACCCAGTACTTC. Its protein product is CASSFLAKRGETQYF. The whole variable domain, filled in from reference TRBV7-6 and TRBJ2-5, reads GAGVSQSPRYKVTKRGQDVALRCDPISGHVSLYWYRQALGQGPEFLTYFNYEAQQDKSGLPNDRFSAERPEGSISTLTIQRTEQRDSAMYRCASSFLAKRGETQYFGPGTRLLVL.

This clone was recorded once. This chain links TRBV9 with TRBJ2-3; D possibly corresponds to TRBD2 (5 bases). Germline V gene lookup returns CDR1 SGDLS and CDR2 YYNGEE. The CDR3 has 14 residues. V was cut by 5 bases and J by 2 bases, with 12 bases left in between. The CDR3: CASSSVGYTDTQYF. The CDR3 bases are TGTGCCAGCAGTAGCGTGGGTTACACAGATACGCAGTATTTT.

The V gene is TRBV29-1, the J gene TRBJ1-2; 7 nucleotides line up with TRBD1. The CDR3 spans 14 residues. Germline assignment: CDR1 SQVTM and CDR2 ANQGSEA. Losses at the gene ends were 8 bases for V and 1 base for J; bases not matched to a gene: 10. CDR3 coding DNA: TGCAGCTCAGGGGCAGGGGGTGTTAACTATGGCTACACCTTC. Translation: CSSGAGGVNYGYTF.

V is TRBV30 and J is TRBJ2-3; no firm D call. The V and J ends lost 0 bases and 0 bases respectively, with 7 bases between them. The CDR3 is 14 amino acids. Germline lookup yields CDR1 GTSNPN and CDR2 SVGIG (reference sequence). The CDR3 region is CAWSVVSSTDTQYF. In DNA, the CDR3 is TGTGCCTGGAGTGTAGTATCTAGCACAGATACGCAGTATTTT.

This rearrangement joins TRBV7-9 to TRBJ1-5; D gene unclear. Germline V gene data show CDR1 as SEHNR and CDR2 as FQNEAQ (reference sequence). The germline V and J ends were trimmed by 1 base and 5 bases, with 9 bases remaining between them. This CDR3 spans 14 amino acids. CDR3 coding DNA: TGTGCCAGCAGCTTAGGTGGACCCGATCAGCCCCAGCATTTT. This encodes CASSLGGPDQPQHF.

The chain has TRBV28 and TRBJ1-2; unclear D gene. V was shortened by 6 bases and J by 2 bases, with 13 bases between the two germline ends. Germline CDR1 MDHEN, CDR2 SYDVKM. The CDR3 totals 14 residues. The CDR3 DNA reads TGTGCCAGCAGCTATGTACCGAAAAACTATGGCTACACCTTC. Translating gives CASSYVPKNYGYTF.